A single sample gave rise to the 3 T cell receptor beta chains below, sequenced in a study of T cells in Graves' hyperthyroidism and ophthalmopathy. Amplified TCR beta CDR3 regions derived from RNA transcripts. A set of HTBI primers served as the primers for a first-round RT-PCR of the TCR CDR3. One entry per CDR3 protein results from TCRdb running MiXCR on the multiplex PCR reads. The sample has roughly 500,000 distinct CDR3 sequences; under 60% are singletons. Sequenced material: peripheral blood or thyroid tissue (not recorded which). The origin of the receptors is an adult woman with Graves' disease, either hyperthyroidism or ophthalmopathy (not recorded which).

Concerning this clonotype itself: An end of the junction differs from the germline gene, which may be a read error. The chain is built from TRBV7-7 and TRBJ2-1; D remains ambiguous. The CDR3 loop spans 13 amino acids. Germline CDR1 SSHAT, CDR2 FNYEAQ (reference sequence). The CDR3 region is CASSLGRNNEQFF. The CDR3, as DNA: TGTGCTAGCAGCTTAGGCCGCAACAATGAGCAGTTCTTC.

The chain recombines TRBV10-3 with TRBJ1-2, with D hard to call. This CDR3 comprises 12 residues. The V gene lost 10 bases and the J gene lost 2 bases, with 11 bases spanning the gap. Germline values: CDR1 ENHRY, CDR2 SYGVKD. CDR3 protein: CASRTGNYGYTF. The CDR3 DNA sequence: TGTGCCAGCAGGACCGGGAACTATGGCTACACCTTC.

V and J are TRBV6-1 and TRBJ1-3, with D tentatively TRBD1 (5 bases). The CDR3 is 14 amino acids. The germline gives CDR1 MNHNS, CDR2 SASEGT. V was clipped by 5 bases and J by 5 bases, with 13 bases between them. CDR3 DNA: TGTGCCAGCAGTCCGTTGGGGCGCAGAAACACCATATATTTT. Amino acid sequence: CASSPLGRRNTIYF.